Here is one T cell receptor (beta chain) with its context. The data stem from a study of shared T cell receptors in the human thymus. CDR3 size: 16 residues. Between the trimmed V and J ends, which lost 6 bases and 3 bases, there was a span of 20 bases. Looked up from germline, CDR1 is SGHTA and CDR2 is FQGNSA. Method: immunoSEQ multiplex PCR; TCRdb's copy keeps in-frame clones and lacks some. In the table there are more than 550,000 clones, 80% to 90% of which are singletons. This sample was shared with a second study, whose subject was human thymus T cells. This second study says: Corrective heart surgery yielded resections, and these provided the thymus tissue. Gene usage (both V and J) appeared biased in thymic and blood repertoires. In unrelated individuals, thymic repertoires overlapped highly, according to related research.

Source material: thymocytes. The V call is TRBV7-2, the J call TRBJ1-2; no clear D. The receptor comes from a girl under three years old with a congenital heart defect. The DNA of the CDR3 is TGTGCCAGCAGTCACCGTCGGGGTCTGTTCGACTATGGCTACACCTTC. Its translation: CASSHRRGLFDYGYTF. The entire variable domain, with the rest obtained from reference TRBV7-2 and TRBJ1-2, is as follows: GAGVSQSPSNKVTEKGKDVELRCDPISGHTALYWYRQSLGQGLEFLIYFQGNSAPDKSGLPSDRFSAERTGGSVSTLTIQRTQQEDSAVYLCASSHRRGLFDYGYTFGSGTRLTVV.